This is a list of T cell receptor beta chains from one sample in a study of shared clonotypes between healthy human individuals. The table came from immunoSEQ multiplex PCR; TCRdb's copy has only in-frame clones and leaves some out. The sample consists of 1,500,000 or so clones, approximately 96% of them appearing once. Sequenced: naive CD4+ T cells sorted from blood. These TCRs come from a man under 40 in good health. Each CDR3 is given with its conserved first and last residue. The D gene is left open where the match is weak. A row's size may be missing; if present it is once, few, many or a size class.

clone_size: -
v_call: TRBV11-2
j_call: TRBJ2-7
d_call: -
cdr3_nt: TGTGCCAGCAGATCGTTGCCCGTCTACGAGCAGTACTTC
cdr3_aa: CASRSLPVYEQYF

clone_size: -
v_call: TRBV29-1
j_call: TRBJ1-1
d_call: -
cdr3_nt: TGCAGCGTTGAGCGGAAAATTATGAACACTGAAGCTTTCTTT
cdr3_aa: CSVERKIMNTEAFF

clone_size: -
v_call: TRBV4-3
j_call: TRBJ2-7
d_call: TRBD2
cdr3_nt: TGCGCCAGCAGCCAAGAAGGGCCTAGCGGGACCCCCTACGAGCAGTACTTC
cdr3_aa: CASSQEGPSGTPYEQYF

clone_size: -
v_call: TRBV7-2
j_call: TRBJ2-5
d_call: -
cdr3_nt: TGTGCCAGCAGCTTAAATATGAACTCCCAAGAGACCCAGTACTTC
cdr3_aa: CASSLNMNSQETQYF

clone_size: -
v_call: TRBV9
j_call: TRBJ2-7
d_call: -
cdr3_nt: TGTGCCAGCAGCGTATCGAGTCTCGGCTACGAGCAGTACTTC
cdr3_aa: CASSVSSLGYEQYF

clone_size: few
v_call: TRBV9
j_call: TRBJ1-5
d_call: -
cdr3_nt: TGTGCCAGCAGCGTAGGCTTGGGTGGTCAGCCCCAGCATTTT
cdr3_aa: CASSVGLGGQPQHF

clone_size: -
v_call: TRBV14
j_call: TRBJ2-1
d_call: TRBD2
cdr3_nt: TGTGCCAGCAGCCGCTTACTAGCGGGAGGGATTGAGTACAATGAGCAGTTCTTC
cdr3_aa: CASSRLLAGGIEYNEQFF

clone_size: -
v_call: TRBV9
j_call: TRBJ1-2
d_call: -
cdr3_nt: TGTGCCAGCAGCTCCACCGTCGGGATTTACTATGGCTACACCTTC
cdr3_aa: CASSSTVGIYYGYTF

clone_size: -
v_call: TRBV10-3
j_call: TRBJ2-4
d_call: TRBD2
cdr3_nt: TGTGCCATCAGTGGGACTAGCGGGAGTATTGGGGTTCAGTACTTC
cdr3_aa: CAISGTSGSIGVQYF

clone_size: -
v_call: TRBV5-1
j_call: TRBJ2-3
d_call: -
cdr3_nt: TGCGCCAGCAGCTTCGGGGGCGGGAATGGAGATACGCAGTATTTT
cdr3_aa: CASSFGGGNGDTQYF

clone_size: -
v_call: TRBV5-4
j_call: TRBJ2-7
d_call: -
cdr3_nt: TGTGCCAGCAGCTTGGGCGGCGGACAGTTAAATTACGAGCAGTACTTC
cdr3_aa: CASSLGGGQLNYEQYF

clone_size: -
v_call: TRBV7-2
j_call: TRBJ1-1
d_call: -
cdr3_nt: TGTGCCAGCAGCTTACTCGCTGAAGCTTTCTTT
cdr3_aa: CASSLLAEAFF

clone_size: -
v_call: TRBV10-3
j_call: TRBJ2-7
d_call: TRBD1
cdr3_nt: TGTGCCATCAGTGAGTTCGGACAGGGGGTCTACGAGCAGTACTTC
cdr3_aa: CAISEFGQGVYEQYF

clone_size: -
v_call: TRBV5-1
j_call: TRBJ2-1
d_call: -
cdr3_nt: TGCGCCAGCAGCTTGGCTTGGTATCGAAACAATGAGCAGTTCTTC
cdr3_aa: CASSLAWYRNNEQFF

clone_size: once
v_call: TRBV6-6
j_call: TRBJ1-5
d_call: TRBD1
cdr3_nt: TGTGCCAGCAGTTACCGGCCAGGGGGGCTCAATCAGCCCCAGCATTTT
cdr3_aa: CASSYRPGGLNQPQHF

clone_size: -
v_call: TRBV7-3
j_call: TRBJ2-1
d_call: -
cdr3_nt: TGTGCCAGCAGCTTACTTGCGTCCTACAATGAGCAGTTCTTC
cdr3_aa: CASSLLASYNEQFF

clone_size: -
v_call: TRBV11-2
j_call: TRBJ2-3
d_call: -
cdr3_nt: TGTGCCAGCACCCCCAATCCGGTGGCAGATACGCAGTATTTT
cdr3_aa: CASTPNPVADTQYF

clone_size: -
v_call: TRBV5-1
j_call: TRBJ2-3
d_call: TRBD1
cdr3_nt: TGCGCCAGCAGCTCGGGACAGGGCCGCACAGATACGCAGTATTTT
cdr3_aa: CASSSGQGRTDTQYF

clone_size: -
v_call: TRBV7-8
j_call: TRBJ1-5
d_call: TRBD1
cdr3_nt: TGTGCCAGCAGCTCCGGGACAGGGGGTAGCAATCAGCCCCAGCATTTT
cdr3_aa: CASSSGTGGSNQPQHF

clone_size: -
v_call: TRBV10-3
j_call: TRBJ2-7
d_call: -
cdr3_nt: TGTGCCATCAGTCCCTCCGCGGCACAGGGCGAGCAGTACTTC
cdr3_aa: CAISPSAAQGEQYF